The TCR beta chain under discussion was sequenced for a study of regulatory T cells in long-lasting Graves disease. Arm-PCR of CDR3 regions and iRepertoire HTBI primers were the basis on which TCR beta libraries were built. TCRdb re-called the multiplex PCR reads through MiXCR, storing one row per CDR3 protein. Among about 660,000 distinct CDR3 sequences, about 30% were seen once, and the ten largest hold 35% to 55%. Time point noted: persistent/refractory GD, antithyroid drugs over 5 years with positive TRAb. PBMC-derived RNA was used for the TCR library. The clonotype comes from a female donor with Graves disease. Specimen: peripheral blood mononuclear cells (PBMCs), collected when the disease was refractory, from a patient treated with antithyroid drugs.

CDR3 sequence reads: CASSRGTGDNQPQHF. The CDR3 DNA reads TGTGCCAGCTCACGAGGGACAGGGGACAATCAGCCCCAGCATTTT. The chain recombines TRBV18 with TRBJ1-5, with TRBD1 identical over 10 bases. Per the germline V gene, CDR1 is KGHSH and CDR2 is LQKENI. CDR3 size: 15 residues. With 4 bases clipped from V and 3 bases from J, the junction kept 3 bases outside the gene matches.